The clone carrying this T cell receptor beta chain was counted only a few times. Isolated RNA was reverse transcribed into cDNA used as the sequencing template. Some clones are missing from TCRdb's copy, which holds only in-frame ones; the method was immunoSEQ multiplex PCR. The table shows about 270,000 clones, with 45% to 70% occurring only once. This record belongs to a study of CD8+ T cells in alopecia areata. Sample treatment: oral pan-JAK inhibitor, 5-10 mg twice daily. V dropped 2 bases and J dropped 7; count of bases not matched to a gene: 11. Germline V gene sequence: CDR1 GTSNPN, CDR2 SVGIG (reference sequence). The length of the CDR3 is 15 residues.

Here the sequenced sample was CD4+ T cells sorted from blood, taken at roughly week 53, from a patient treated with tofacitinib. The chain combines TRBV30 with TRBJ2-1; 7 bases fit TRBD1. The receptor was derived from a human donor with alopecia areata. The CDR3 protein is CAWSRRQGIGNEQFF. The CDR3 DNA reads as TGTGCCTGGAGTCGGAGACAGGGTATAGGAAATGAGCAGTTCTTC.